A single sample gave rise to the 5 T cell receptor beta chains below, sequenced in a study of blood T cell repertoires in COVID-19. The data were produced by immunoSEQ multiplex PCR, yet TCRdb's version contains in-frame clones alone and is incomplete. Among some 350,000 clones listed, roughly 89% were seen once. The sequenced material came from peripheral blood. The receptors come from a young man with active or convalescent COVID-19.

CDR3 nucleotides: TGTGCCAGCAGCTTATTCCTGGGGGGGCCGGGCAATGAGCAGTTCTTC. Its translation is CASSLFLGGPGNEQFF. This chain uses TRBV7-2 with TRBJ2-1; possibly TRBD2 for D (7 bases). V was clipped by 2 bases and J by 6 bases, with 17 bases between them. CDR1 is SGHTA, CDR2 FQGNSA, per germline. The CDR3 runs 16 residues.

The chain uses TRBV5-1 and TRBJ2-1, with D perhaps matching TRBD2 (6 bases). Germline V CDR1 and CDR2: SGHRS, YFSETQ. The length of the CDR3 is 18 residues. V lost 0 bases and J lost 0, with 16 bases in between. The CDR3, as DNA: TGCGCCAGCAGCTTGGTCCGTGGAGCGGGTCTCTCCTACAATGAGCAGTTCTTC. Its protein is CASSLVRGAGLSYNEQFF.

This clone came up a few times. This chain links TRBV3-1 (or the pseudogene TRBV3-2) with TRBJ2-1; TRBD2 matches 8 bases. The CDR3 runs to 16 residues. V lost 4 bases and J lost 7; bases outside the gene matches: 12. The germline CDR1 and CDR2 sequences are LGHDT and YNNKEL (reference sequence). Here the CDR3 reads CASSRETGLGRNEQFF. The DNA of the CDR3 is TGTGCCAGCAGCCGTGAGACGGGACTAGGTCGGAATGAGCAGTTCTTC.

The gene calls are TRBV9 and TRBJ1-3, with TRBD1 matching over 9 bases. This CDR3 spans 16 amino acids. Germline V CDR1 and CDR2: SGDLS, YYNGEE. With V trimmed by 0 bases and J by 3 bases, 4 bases remained unmatched. The CDR3: CASSVGTGAGGNTIYF. CDR3 DNA: TGTGCCAGCAGCGTAGGGACAGGGGCCGGTGGAAACACCATATATTTT.

The chain couples TRBV5-6 to TRBJ1-6, with a possible D match to TRBD1 (6 bases). The V end lost 5 bases, the J end lost 9 bases, and 15 bases lay between the germline ends. Germline loops: CDR1 SGHDT, CDR2 YYEEEE. CDR3 length equals 14 residues. CDR3 bases: TGTGCCAGCAGGCGGGGGACATCGAGTTCACCCCTCCACTTT. Translating it yields CASRRGTSSSPLHF.